This TCR beta chain was found in a study of T cell repertoires in cytomegalovirus infection (dated 2019 in TCRdb). For the study in its entirety: The peptide stimulations were aimed at well-studied HLA-B-restricted epitopes as well as recently identified HLA-C-restricted CMV epitopes, whose presentation resists viral immunomodulation. Donor HLA type was relevant to the analysis, as public TCR beta signatures indicated carriage of CMV infection together with the matching HLA type. Here is what the overall study found, with its caveats: The ex vivo response was dominated by HLA-C-restricted CMV-specific TCR beta clonotypes, which also provided the single most frequent clonotype in two of eight donors. In both this cohort and an independent cohort of some 350 donors, the cumulative frequency of public TCR beta family members distinguished carriers of CMV infection plus the relevant HLA type.

Concerning this clonotype: The antigen it binds to is not known. Base qualities are not provided; no much larger clone lies one nucleotide away.

V and J are trimmed by 0 bases and 7 bases, and the gene matches miss 6 bases of the junction. The germline V gene specifies SGHDN as CDR1 and FVKESK as CDR2. CDR3 length: 14 amino acids, cysteine to phenylalanine. The kept DNA is CDR3 alone, 42 bases in frame from the first base. Sequencer: Illumina HiSeq 1500. The public sequencing data were trimmed at Q25 with fastp and processed into clonotypes with MiXCR by TCRdb, which kept only in-frame beta chains. When rows share a CDR3 protein, they turn into one entry using the most common DNA and genes. This sample lists over 120,000 distinct CDR3 sequences; 32% were detected once. The ten most abundant clones make up 45% to 55% of the sample. The treatment or condition label here, explained by the study, means: in vitro stimulation with specific CMV peptide epitopes to enrich CMV-specific T cells.

This sequence originates from a human donor in good health (CMV status not recorded). Some clones in this sample may be carry-over from other donors' samples. The rearranged segments are TRBV14 and TRBJ2-7; TRBD1 lines up with 7 middle nucleotides. The input for sequencing was CD8+ T cells from cultured PBMCs, taken from culture after CMV antigen stimulation. The sequence in DNA is TGTGCCAGCAGCCAAGAGACAGGGTGGCTGGAGCAGTACTTC. The encoded protein is CASSQETGWLEQYF.